This record looks at one T cell receptor (beta chain) sequence and its context. Its antigen remains unidentified. It was with unique molecular identifiers that the TCRbeta library was prepared. In TCRdb, the PCR reads were re-called with MiXCR into one record per CDR3 protein. The data contain hundreds of thousands of distinct CDR3 sequences, around 9.9% of them singletons. The sample belongs to a study of T-cell reconstitution after alpha-beta-depleted transplantation in children. Findings and limits, study-wide: Roughly two months post-transplant, alpha-beta T cells reportedly originated from several hundred graft clones that had expanded.

The input for sequencing was PBMCs, taken before TCRalphabeta/CD19-depleted stem cell transplant. The source of this sequence is a child less than two years old with acute myeloid leukemia, due to receive a stem cell transplant.

Written as DNA, the CDR3 is TGCGCCAGCAGTATACAGGGGGGCTCCTACAATGAGCAGTTCTTC. Translating gives CASSIQGGSYNEQFF. The chain links TRBV5-1 to TRBJ2-1; 8 bases are shared with TRBD1. CDR3 length equals 15 residues. Trimming cost V 5 bases and J 0 bases; bases outside gene matches: 4. Germline values: CDR1 SGHRS, CDR2 YFSETQ.